Below are 15 T cell receptor beta chains sequenced from a single sample in a study of CD8 T cells in Susac syndrome. Random hexamers were used to reverse transcribe an amount of roughly 0.45 to 1 ug RNA. TCRdb fed the immunoSEQ multiplex PCR reads into MiXCR, producing one record per CDR3 protein. The sample has about 300,000 distinct CDR3 sequences; around 90% are singletons. Sequencing input: CD4+ T cells from PBMCs. All receptors derive from a human donor with multiple sclerosis.

The chain has TRBV20-1 and TRBJ2-1; D is perhaps TRBD2 (7 bases). This CDR3 contains 13 residues. Germline assignment: CDR1 DFQATT and CDR2 SNEGSKA (reference sequence). The V end lost 6 bases, the J end lost 7 bases, and 16 bases lay between the germline ends. CDR3 coding DNA: TGCAGTGCCCTCCCCGGGGGGCCTAATGAGCAGTTCTTC. Its translation: CSALPGGPNEQFF.

The chain carries TRBV15 and TRBJ2-7; 7 nucleotides agree with TRBD1. The CDR3 runs 15 residues. V shed 7 bases and J 0 bases; nucleotides not matched to a gene: 9. CDR1 LNHNV and CDR2 YYDKDF come from the germline V gene (reference sequence). The CDR3 bases are TGTGCCACCACCCCGGGGACAGAACCCTCCTACGAGCAGTACTTC. Translated: CATTPGTEPSYEQYF.

V usage is TRBV12-3 or TRBV12-4 and J usage is TRBJ1-2; 11 bases are shared with TRBD1. The CDR3 is 14 residues long. V dropped 5 bases and J dropped 6; count of bases not matched to a gene: 5. CDR3 nucleotide sequence: TGTGCCAGCAGTCTCCGGACAGGGGGCAATGGCTACACCTTC. As protein: CASSLRTGGNGYTF.

The chain has TRBV19 and TRBJ1-1; D perhaps matches TRBD1 (6 bases). CDR3 size: 12 residues. Germline loops: CDR1 LNHDA, CDR2 SQIVND (reference sequence). The V gene lost 6 bases and the J gene lost 5 bases, with 10 bases spanning the gap. CDR3 in amino acids: CASSRQGTEAFF. The DNA for the CDR3 is TGTGCCAGTAGCCGCCAGGGGACTGAAGCTTTCTTT. Complete variable domain (other parts from reference TRBV19 and TRBJ1-1): DGGITQSPKYLFRKEGQNVTLSCEQNLNHDAMYWYRQDPGQGLRLIYYSQIVNDFQKGDIAEGYSVSREKKESFPLTVTSAQKNPTAFYLCASSRQGTEAFFGQGTRLTVV.

This chain links TRBV5-1 with TRBJ2-1; 16 bases match TRBD2. This CDR3 comprises 17 residues. CDR1 is SGHRS, CDR2 YFSETQ, per germline. J gave up 8 bases and V 4 bases, and 9 bases lay outside the gene matches. Written as DNA, the CDR3 is TGCGCCAGCAGCCGCGGGACTAGCGGGGGGGCGGTCGATGAGCAGTTCTTC. Protein: CASSRGTSGGAVDEQFF.

This chain links TRBV29-1 with TRBJ1-2; maybe TRBD1 (5 bases). V shed 3 bases and J shed 7 bases, with 15 bases lying between them. Germline-derived CDR1 and CDR2 are SQVTM and ANQGSEA. The CDR3 sequence is 13 residues long. The CDR3 bases are TGCAGCGTTGATAATCCCCGGGACTCTGGCTACACCTTC. Residues: CSVDNPRDSGYTF. Together with reference TRBV29-1 and TRBJ1-2, the CDR3 gives the full variable domain: SAVISQKPSRDICQRGTSLTIQCQVDSQVTMMFWYRQQPGQSLTLIATANQGSEATYESGFVIDKFPISRPNLTFSTLTVSNMSPEDSSIYLCSVDNPRDSGYTFGSGTRLTVV.

This chain links TRBV9 with TRBJ1-1, with D uncertain. CDR3 length: 14 amino acids. V was pared by 5 bases and J by 2 bases, with 13 bases between. CDR1 and CDR2 (germline): SGDLS, YYNGEE. The CDR3, as DNA: TGTGCCAGCAGTCCTGACGTGCGTAACACTGAAGCTTTCTTT. This sequence encodes CASSPDVRNTEAFF.

This rearrangement joins TRBV30 to TRBJ2-1; D ambiguous. Germline values: CDR1 GTSNPN, CDR2 SVGIG (reference sequence). Deletions cut 2 bases from V and 5 bases from J, with 16 bases between. CDR3 length: 15 amino acids. The chain's CDR3 is CAWSPPGRRNNEQFF. CDR3 nucleotide sequence: TGTGCCTGGAGTCCTCCGGGCCGTCGAAACAATGAGCAGTTCTTC.

This sequence joins TRBV6-5 and TRBJ2-7, with D unresolved. The V end was cut by 6 bases, the J end by 3 bases, with 9 bases between. Germline V lookup: CDR1 MNHEY, CDR2 SVGAGI. The length of the CDR3 is 12 residues. CDR3: CASSRGDYEQYF. DNA of the CDR3: TGTGCCAGCAGCCGAGGCGACTACGAGCAGTACTTC.

The rearrangement joins TRBV4-1 to TRBJ2-6; possible D gene TRBD2, 5 bases. The V gene's germline CDR1 is MGHRA and CDR2 YSYEKL. V lost 2 bases and J 2 bases, leaving 10 bases between the germline ends. The CDR3 is made up of 16 amino acids. CDR3 sequence (DNA): TGCGCCAGCAGCCAACCGGAGGAGCCTGGGGCCAACGTCCTGACTTTC. Protein sequence: CASSQPEEPGANVLTF.

The rearrangement links TRBV27 to TRBJ1-3, with a possible D match to TRBD1 (6 bases). CDR3 length: 22 residues. V was clipped by 4 bases and J by 2 bases, with 33 bases between them. Germline CDR1 and CDR2: MNHEY and SMNVEV (reference sequence). The CDR3: CASSSLLRLQFRGYLAGNTIYF. The CDR3 DNA sequence: TGTGCCAGCAGTTCCCTTTTGCGCCTGCAGTTCAGGGGTTATTTGGCTGGAAACACCATATATTTT.

The chain recombines TRBV7-9 with TRBJ1-1; D is unclear. V lost 5 bases to trimming and J lost 9 bases, with 13 bases between them. The germline V gene encodes CDR1 SEHNR and CDR2 FQNEAQ (reference sequence). This CDR3 region has 12 residues. CDR3 in DNA: TGTGCCAGCAGCCTCAGAGACCGACAAGCTTTCTTT. It yields the protein CASSLRDRQAFF.

The chain uses TRBV29-1 and TRBJ1-5; no clear D gene. This CDR3 contains 14 residues. Germline-derived CDR1 and CDR2 are SQVTM and ANQGSEA. With 5 bases removed from V and 0 bases from J, the gap between germline ends came to 11 bases. The CDR3 reads CSVTEGNSNQPQHF. CDR3 sequence (DNA): TGCAGCGTTACTGAGGGAAATAGCAATCAGCCCCAGCATTTT.

The rearrangement links TRBV4-3 to TRBJ2-7; 10 nucleotides match TRBD2. The V gene end was trimmed by 2 bases and the J gene end by 2 bases; junction bases not matched to a gene: 0. CDR1 and CDR2 from the germline V gene are LGHNA and YSLEER. The length of the CDR3 is 14 residues. The CDR3 DNA sequence: TGCGCCAGCAGCCAAAGCGGGAGGGCCTACGAGCAGTACTTC. Residues: CASSQSGRAYEQYF.

The chain recombines TRBV12-3 or TRBV12-4 with TRBJ1-2; 9 bases are a match to TRBD1. V was pared by 8 bases and J by 4 bases, with 8 bases of the junction left unmatched. The CDR3 is 14 residues long. CDR3 amino acids: CASWDRVAPYGYTF. The DNA of the CDR3 is TGTGCCAGCTGGGACAGGGTTGCACCCTATGGCTACACCTTC.